The 18 T cell receptor beta chains below come from one sample, sequenced in a study of response to subunit inactivated influenza vaccine. TCRdb fed the RT-PCR reads into MiXCR, producing one record per CDR3 protein. The sample has hundreds of thousands of distinct CDR3 sequences, 18% seen once. The sequenced sample was PBMCs from blood, obtained 5 days after vaccination. The receptors were gathered from a man between 45 and 60 years old who received an inactivated influenza vaccine.

The rearrangement joins TRBV20-1 to TRBJ1-1; D possibly corresponds to TRBD1 (6 bases). V was shortened by 0 bases and J by 5 bases, with 16 bases between the two germline ends. CDR3 length: 15 residues. Germline V lookup: CDR1 DFQATT, CDR2 SNEGSKA (reference sequence). The CDR3 reads CSARDSRGRRTEAFF. As DNA, the CDR3 is TGCAGTGCTAGAGATAGTAGGGGGAGGAGGACTGAAGCTTTCTTT.

This clonotype was observed many times. V is TRBV20-1 and J is TRBJ2-4, with 7 bases matching TRBD2. The trim removed 0 bases at V and 9 bases at J, leaving 8 bases unmatched. In germline, CDR1 is DFQATT, CDR2 SNEGSKA (reference sequence). The CDR3 is 14 amino acids. The CDR3 coding sequence is TGCAGTGCTAGAGATCTGGGGGGGACGGCCATTCAGTACTTC. It translates to CSARDLGGTAIQYF.

Here the CDR3 reads CASSESRRGRTDTQYF. The DNA for the CDR3 is TGTGCCAGCAGTGAATCGAGGCGGGGCCGCACAGATACGCAGTATTTT. The V gene is TRBV25-1, the J gene TRBJ2-3; D is perhaps TRBD2 (6 bases). Trimming removed 1 base at V and 1 base at J, with 12 bases between. The CDR3 loop spans 16 amino acids. Germline V gene lookup returns CDR1 MGHDK and CDR2 SYGVNS.

This clonotype was picked up a small number of times. The chain combines TRBV6-2 or TRBV6-3 with TRBJ2-1; D might be TRBD2 (6 bases). Per germline, CDR1 MNHEY and CDR2 SVGEGT. Trimming took off 8 bases at V and 0 bases at J, with 17 bases between the two ends. The CDR3 is 16 residues long. The CDR3 coding sequence is TGTGCCAGCTTTAGGGACGGAGGGAGCTCCTACAATGAGCAGTTCTTC. Translating it yields CASFRDGGSSYNEQFF.

This clonotype came up a few times. The genes are TRBV20-1 and TRBJ2-1, with D possibly TRBD2 on 5 matching bases. Trimming left V 3 bases short and J 5 bases short, with 14 bases between. The CDR3 consists of 14 residues. Germline values: CDR1 DFQATT, CDR2 SNEGSKA (reference sequence). CDR3 amino acids: CSARTGSSDNEQFF. As DNA, the CDR3 is TGCAGTGCTAGGACGGGATCGAGCGACAATGAGCAGTTCTTC.

The chain recombines TRBV7-2 with TRBJ2-1; D is undetermined. V lost 5 bases, J lost 2 bases, and 13 bases lay in between. This CDR3 is built from 15 residues. The germline V gene encodes CDR1 SGHTA and CDR2 FQGNSA. The chain's CDR3 is CASSQLGITYNEQFF. Written as DNA, the CDR3 is TGTGCCAGCAGCCAATTAGGGATTACCTACAATGAGCAGTTCTTC.

This chain links TRBV7-2 with TRBJ2-5; either TRBD1 or TRBD2 may supply D (5 bases each). CDR1 SGHTA and CDR2 FQGNSA come from the germline V gene. The V end lost 2 bases, the J end lost 7 bases, and 17 bases lay between the germline ends. This CDR3 has 15 amino acids. The CDR3 DNA is TGTGCCAGCAGCTTATATGAGGGGCTGCCCGGGACCCAGTACTTC. Translation: CASSLYEGLPGTQYF.

The chain employs TRBV4-3 and TRBJ1-2; 7 bases are a match to TRBD1. The CDR3 sequence is 16 residues long. The V gene end was trimmed by 0 bases and the J gene end by 4 bases; junction bases not matched to a gene: 8. Germline CDR1 and CDR2: LGHNA and YSLEER. This CDR3 reads CASSQDWAGGAYGYTF. The DNA of the CDR3 is TGCGCCAGCAGCCAAGATTGGGCAGGGGGTGCCTATGGCTACACCTTC.

The rearrangement uses TRBV5-1 and TRBJ2-7, with TRBD1 identical over 11 bases. This CDR3 comprises 16 residues. The V and J ends lost 4 bases and 3 bases, in that order; junction bases with no gene match: 9. Per the germline V gene, CDR1 is SGHRS and CDR2 is YFSETQ. CDR3 sequence reads: CASSHSGGTGGYEQYF. In nucleotides, the CDR3 is TGCGCCAGCAGCCACTCAGGGGGGACAGGGGGCTACGAGCAGTACTTC. Filled out from reference TRBV5-1 and TRBJ2-7, the complete variable domain reads KAGVTQTPRYLIKTRGQQVTLSCSPISGHRSVSWYQQTPGQGLQFLFEYFSETQRNKGNFPGRFSGRQFSNSRSEMNVSTLELGDSALYLCASSHSGGTGGYEQYFGPGTRLTVT.

This clonotype was counted a few times. The chain links TRBV28 to TRBJ2-1, with a weak D call TRBD1 (6 bases). The CDR3 spans 16 residues. In germline, CDR1 is MDHEN, CDR2 SYDVKM. V lost 4 bases, J lost 7 bases, and 20 bases lay in between. The CDR3 region is CASSSPYRVGSNEQFF. The CDR3 DNA sequence: TGTGCCAGCAGTTCTCCATACAGGGTAGGGTCTAATGAGCAGTTCTTC.

V gene TRBV7-9 combines with J gene TRBJ1-6; D is possibly TRBD1 (6 bases). V lost 3 bases, J lost 9 bases, and 12 bases lay in between. CDR1 is SEHNR and CDR2 is FQNEAQ in the germline V gene (reference sequence). The CDR3 length is 14 residues. The CDR3 is CASSFVGGSSPLHF. CDR3 coding DNA: TGTGCCAGCAGCTTCGTCGGGGGCAGTTCACCCCTCCACTTT. The whole variable domain, remainder taken from reference TRBV7-9 and TRBJ1-6, is DTGVSQNPRHKITKRGQNVTFRCDPISEHNRLYWYRQTLGQGPEFLTYFQNEAQLEKSRLLSDRFSAERPKGSFSTLEIQRTEQGDSAMYLCASSFVGGSSPLHFGNGTRLTVT.

This clonotype has only a few counts. V usage is TRBV4-3 and J usage is TRBJ2-3; D could derive from TRBD1 or TRBD2 (5 bases each). V was shortened by 1 base and J by 0 bases, with 11 bases between the two germline ends. This CDR3 is built from 16 residues. Germline V gene data show CDR1 as LGHNA and CDR2 as YSLEER. CDR3 sequence reads: CASSQGPGHSTDTQYF. CDR3 bases: TGCGCCAGCAGCCAAGGGCCGGGGCACAGCACAGATACGCAGTATTTT.

The table lists this clonotype with many counts. CDR3 region: CSVSSAGEQFF. The DNA of the CDR3 is TGCAGCGTCTCTTCCGCAGGTGAGCAGTTCTTC. This sequence joins TRBV29-1 and TRBJ2-1, with D unresolved. This CDR3 spans 11 amino acids. Germline V CDR1 and CDR2: SQVTM, ANQGSEA. V was pared by 6 bases and J by 9 bases, with 12 bases between.

This clonotype was recorded many times. This chain uses TRBV12-3 or TRBV12-4 with TRBJ1-1, with D hard to call. The CDR3 consists of 14 residues. Trimming took 3 bases from V and 1 from J, leaving 9 bases between them. CDR3 DNA sequence: TGTGCCAGCAGTTTTACAGCAAGGAACACTGAAGCTTTCTTT. Amino acid sequence: CASSFTARNTEAFF.

In its sample, this clonotype was seen a few times. V and J are TRBV4-3 and TRBJ2-1; no definite D call. The CDR3 totals 13 residues. CDR1 is LGHNA, CDR2 YSLEER, per germline. Trimming took off 0 bases at V and 9 bases at J, with 9 bases between the two ends. CDR3 amino acids: CASSQDKLGEQFF. Here the CDR3 DNA reads TGCGCCAGCAGCCAAGACAAGCTCGGTGAGCAGTTCTTC.

The V gene is TRBV20-1, the J gene TRBJ2-5, with D possibly matching TRBD2 (6 bases). Germline V gene data show CDR1 as DFQATT and CDR2 as SNEGSKA (reference sequence). The CDR3 is 15 residues long. With 5 bases removed from V and 5 bases from J, the gap between germline ends came to 21 bases. The CDR3 region has the DNA TGCAGTGCTGCCCCTCGGGAGAGGGCTACCGAGACCCAGTACTTC. Protein: CSAAPRERATETQYF.

J is TRBJ2-7 and V is TRBV10-3; weak D call: TRBD1 (6 bases). The germline V gene has CDR1 ENHRY and CDR2 SYGVKD. The V end was cut by 7 bases, the J end by 0 bases, with 16 bases between. The length of the CDR3 is 15 residues. The CDR3 nucleotides read TGTGCCATCAAGAACAGGGACGCGAGCTCCTACGAGCAGTACTTC. Protein product: CAIKNRDASSYEQYF.

This clonotype was recorded many times. The J gene is TRBJ2-6, the V gene TRBV7-2; TRBD1 is a possible D gene (6 bases). This CDR3 contains 14 residues. CDR1 is SGHTA, CDR2 FQGNSA, per germline. With 2 bases removed from V and 7 bases from J, the gap between germline ends came to 9 bases. CDR3 region: CASSLTGNANVLTF. CDR3 in DNA: TGTGCCAGCAGCTTAACAGGGAACGCCAACGTCCTGACTTTC.